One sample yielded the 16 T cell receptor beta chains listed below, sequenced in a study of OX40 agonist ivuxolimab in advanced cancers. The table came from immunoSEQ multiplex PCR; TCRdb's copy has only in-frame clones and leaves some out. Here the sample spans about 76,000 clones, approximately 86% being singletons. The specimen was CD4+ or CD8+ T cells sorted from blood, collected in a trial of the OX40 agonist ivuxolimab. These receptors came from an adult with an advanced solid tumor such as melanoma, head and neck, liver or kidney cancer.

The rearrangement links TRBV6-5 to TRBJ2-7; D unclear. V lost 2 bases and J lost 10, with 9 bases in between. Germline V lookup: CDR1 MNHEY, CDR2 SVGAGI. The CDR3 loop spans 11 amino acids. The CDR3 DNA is TGTGCCAGCAGTTACCGGGCATCTCAGTACTTC. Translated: CASSYRASQYF.

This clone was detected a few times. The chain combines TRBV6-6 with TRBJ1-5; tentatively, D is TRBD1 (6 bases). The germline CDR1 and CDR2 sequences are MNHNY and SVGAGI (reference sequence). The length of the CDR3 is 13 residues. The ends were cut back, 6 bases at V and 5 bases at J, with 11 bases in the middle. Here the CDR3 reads CASRNREDQPQHF. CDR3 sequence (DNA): TGTGCCAGCAGGAACAGGGAGGATCAGCCCCAGCATTTT.

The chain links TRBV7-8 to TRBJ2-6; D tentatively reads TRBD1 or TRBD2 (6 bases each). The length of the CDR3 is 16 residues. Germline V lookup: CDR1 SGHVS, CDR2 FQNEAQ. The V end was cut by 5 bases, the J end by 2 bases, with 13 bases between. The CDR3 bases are TGTGCCAGCAGCGGAGGGGGAACGGCTGGGGCCAACGTCCTGACTTTC. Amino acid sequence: CASSGGGTAGANVLTF.

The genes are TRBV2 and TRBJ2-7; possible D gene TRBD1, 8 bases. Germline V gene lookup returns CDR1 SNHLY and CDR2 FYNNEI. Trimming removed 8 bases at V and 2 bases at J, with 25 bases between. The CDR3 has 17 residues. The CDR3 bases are TGTGCCAGCCTCAGGGGGCGCGGGACTATCGGGACCTACGAGCAGTACTTC. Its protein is CASLRGRGTIGTYEQYF.

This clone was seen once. The CDR3 sequence: CASSTGQGSINEQFF. The CDR3 nucleotides read TGTGCCAGCAGCACGGGACAGGGTTCCATCAATGAGCAGTTCTTC. The genes are TRBV7-2 and TRBJ2-1; the match to TRBD1 covers 9 bases. This CDR3 comprises 15 residues. CDR1 SGHTA and CDR2 FQGNSA come from the germline V gene. After removal of 5 bases from V and 6 bases from J, the junction contained 8 bases not matched to a gene.

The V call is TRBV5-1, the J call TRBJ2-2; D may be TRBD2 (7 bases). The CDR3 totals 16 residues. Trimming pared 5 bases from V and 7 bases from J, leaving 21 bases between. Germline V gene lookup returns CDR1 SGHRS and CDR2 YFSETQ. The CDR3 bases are TGCGCCAGCAGAGCTACTGGCGGGGGCCTATACGGGGAGCTGTTTTTT. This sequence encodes CASRATGGGLYGELFF.

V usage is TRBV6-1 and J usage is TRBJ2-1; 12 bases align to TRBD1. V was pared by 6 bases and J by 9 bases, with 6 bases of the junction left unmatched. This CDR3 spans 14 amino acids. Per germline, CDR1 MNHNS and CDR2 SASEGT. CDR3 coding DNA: TGTGCCAGCAGCGGGGACAGGGGGCAGGGTGAGCAGTTCTTC. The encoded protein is CASSGDRGQGEQFF.

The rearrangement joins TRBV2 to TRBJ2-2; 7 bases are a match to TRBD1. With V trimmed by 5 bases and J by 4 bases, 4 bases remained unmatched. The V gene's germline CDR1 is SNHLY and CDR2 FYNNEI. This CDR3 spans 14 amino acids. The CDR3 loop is CASSPGQVTGELFF. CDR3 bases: TGTGCCAGCAGTCCAGGACAGGTCACCGGGGAGCTGTTTTTT.

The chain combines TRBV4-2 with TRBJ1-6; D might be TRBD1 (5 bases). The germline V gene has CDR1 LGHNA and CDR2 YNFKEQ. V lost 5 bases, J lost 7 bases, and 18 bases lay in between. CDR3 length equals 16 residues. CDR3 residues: CASSTRGGSGNSPLHF. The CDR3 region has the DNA TGTGCCAGCAGCACCCGGGGGGGTAGTGGAAATTCACCCCTCCACTTT.

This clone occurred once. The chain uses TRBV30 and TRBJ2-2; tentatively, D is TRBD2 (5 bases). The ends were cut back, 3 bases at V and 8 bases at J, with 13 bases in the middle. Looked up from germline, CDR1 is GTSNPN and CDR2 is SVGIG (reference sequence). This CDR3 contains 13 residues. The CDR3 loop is CAWSHSSSGELFF. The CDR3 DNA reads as TGTGCCTGGAGCCACTCTAGCTCTGGGGAGCTGTTTTTT.

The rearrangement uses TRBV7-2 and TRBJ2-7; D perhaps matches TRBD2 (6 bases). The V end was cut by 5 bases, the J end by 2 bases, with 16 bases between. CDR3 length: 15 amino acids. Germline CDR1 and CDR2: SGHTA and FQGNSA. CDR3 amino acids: CASSPEGGYTYEQYF. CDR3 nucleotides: TGTGCCAGCAGCCCAGAGGGAGGCTACACCTACGAGCAGTACTTC. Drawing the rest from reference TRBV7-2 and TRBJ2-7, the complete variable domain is GAGVSQSPSNKVTEKGKDVELRCDPISGHTALYWYRQSLGQGLEFLIYFQGNSAPDKSGLPSDRFSAERTGGSVSTLTIQRTQQEDSAVYLCASSPEGGYTYEQYFGPGTRLTVT.

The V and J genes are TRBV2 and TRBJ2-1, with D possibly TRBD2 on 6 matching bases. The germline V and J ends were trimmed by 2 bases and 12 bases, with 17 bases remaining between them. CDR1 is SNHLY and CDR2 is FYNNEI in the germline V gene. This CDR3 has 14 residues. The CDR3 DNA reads TGTGCCAGCAGTGAATTAGCGGAGGGGCAGGGGCAGTTCTTC. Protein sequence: CASSELAEGQGQFF.

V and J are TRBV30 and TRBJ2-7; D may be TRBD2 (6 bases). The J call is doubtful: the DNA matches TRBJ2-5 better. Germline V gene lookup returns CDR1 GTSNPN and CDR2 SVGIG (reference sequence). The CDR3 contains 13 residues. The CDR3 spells CAWSGGLQETQYF. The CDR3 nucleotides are TGTGCCTGGAGCGGGGGTCTCCAAGAGACCCAGTACTTC.

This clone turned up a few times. This CDR3 reads CASSLGRADYYEQYF. The CDR3 coding sequence is TGTGCCAGCAGCTTGGGGAGAGCGGACTACTACGAGCAGTACTTC. The J gene is TRBJ2-7, the V gene TRBV5-4, with D possibly matching TRBD2 (6 bases). The V end was cut by 0 bases, the J end by 3 bases, with 13 bases between. The length of the CDR3 is 15 residues. The germline gives CDR1 SGHNT, CDR2 YYREEE (reference sequence).

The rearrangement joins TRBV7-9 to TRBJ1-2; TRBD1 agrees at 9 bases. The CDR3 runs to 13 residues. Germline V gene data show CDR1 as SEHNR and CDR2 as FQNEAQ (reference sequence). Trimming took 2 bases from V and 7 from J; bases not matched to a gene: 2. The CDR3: CASSLQTGGGYTF. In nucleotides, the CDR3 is TGTGCCAGCAGCTTACAGACAGGGGGTGGCTACACCTTC. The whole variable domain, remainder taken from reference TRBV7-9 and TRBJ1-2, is DTGVSQNPRHKITKRGQNVTFRCDPISEHNRLYWYRQTLGQGPEFLTYFQNEAQLEKSRLLSDRFSAERPKGSFSTLEIQRTEQGDSAMYLCASSLQTGGGYTFGSGTRLTVV.

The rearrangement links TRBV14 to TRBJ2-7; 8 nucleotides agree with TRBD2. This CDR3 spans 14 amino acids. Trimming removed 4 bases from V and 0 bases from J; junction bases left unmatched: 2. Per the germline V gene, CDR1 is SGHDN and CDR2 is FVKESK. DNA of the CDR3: TGTGCCAGCAGCCCGGGACTAGACTCCTACGAGCAGTACTTC. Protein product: CASSPGLDSYEQYF.